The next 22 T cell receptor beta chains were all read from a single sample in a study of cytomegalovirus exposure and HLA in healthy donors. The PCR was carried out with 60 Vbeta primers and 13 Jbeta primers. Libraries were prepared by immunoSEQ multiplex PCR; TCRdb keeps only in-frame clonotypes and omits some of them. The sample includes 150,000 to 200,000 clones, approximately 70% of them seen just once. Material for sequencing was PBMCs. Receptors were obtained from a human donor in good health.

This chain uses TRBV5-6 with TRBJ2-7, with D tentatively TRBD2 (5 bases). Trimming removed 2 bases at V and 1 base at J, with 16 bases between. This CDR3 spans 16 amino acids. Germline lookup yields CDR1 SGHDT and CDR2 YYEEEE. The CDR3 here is CASSFFIQRNSYEQYF. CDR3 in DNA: TGTGCCAGCAGCTTTTTCATCCAGCGGAATTCCTACGAGCAGTACTTC.

CDR3 bases: TGTGCCACCAGCAGAATCGGGGGGAACACCGGGGAGCTGTTTTTT. Encoded protein: CATSRIGGNTGELFF. V is TRBV15 and J is TRBJ2-2, with D possibly TRBD2 on 6 matching bases. Trimming removed 2 bases at V and 1 base at J, with 8 bases between. Per germline, CDR1 LNHNV and CDR2 YYDKDF (reference sequence). This CDR3 region has 15 residues.

CDR3 nucleotide sequence: TGTGCCAGCAGCTTGGCCAGGGGTTACGAGCAGTACTTC. Its translation is CASSLARGYEQYF. The rearrangement links TRBV5-4 to TRBJ2-7, with D perhaps matching TRBD1 (6 bases). Trimming left V 0 bases short and J 4 bases short, with 8 bases between. The CDR3 spans 13 residues. Per the germline V gene, CDR1 is SGHNT and CDR2 is YYREEE (reference sequence).

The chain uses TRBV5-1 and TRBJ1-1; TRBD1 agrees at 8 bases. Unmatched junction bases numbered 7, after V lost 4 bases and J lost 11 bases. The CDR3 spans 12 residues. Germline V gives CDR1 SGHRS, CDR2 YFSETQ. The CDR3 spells CASSHDRGGAFF. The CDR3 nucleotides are TGCGCCAGCAGCCATGACAGGGGAGGGGCTTTCTTT.

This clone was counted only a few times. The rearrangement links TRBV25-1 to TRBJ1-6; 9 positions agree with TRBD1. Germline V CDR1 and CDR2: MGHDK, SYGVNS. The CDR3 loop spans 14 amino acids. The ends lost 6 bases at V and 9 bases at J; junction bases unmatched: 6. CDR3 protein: CASRPGTGPSPLHF. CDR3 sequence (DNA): TGTGCCAGCAGACCCGGGACAGGGCCTTCACCCCTCCACTTT.

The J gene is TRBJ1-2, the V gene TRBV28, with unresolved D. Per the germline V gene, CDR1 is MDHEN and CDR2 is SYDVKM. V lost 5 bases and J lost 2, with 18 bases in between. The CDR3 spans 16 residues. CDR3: CASSRLGYEKNYGYTF. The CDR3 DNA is TGTGCCAGCAGTAGGTTGGGCTACGAAAAAAACTATGGCTACACCTTC.

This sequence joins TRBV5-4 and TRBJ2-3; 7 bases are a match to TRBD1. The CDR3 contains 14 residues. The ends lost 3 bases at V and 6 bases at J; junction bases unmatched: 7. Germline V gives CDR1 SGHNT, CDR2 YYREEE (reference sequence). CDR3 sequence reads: CASSSLQGWDTQYF. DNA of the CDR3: TGTGCCAGCAGCTCACTACAGGGGTGGGATACGCAGTATTTT.

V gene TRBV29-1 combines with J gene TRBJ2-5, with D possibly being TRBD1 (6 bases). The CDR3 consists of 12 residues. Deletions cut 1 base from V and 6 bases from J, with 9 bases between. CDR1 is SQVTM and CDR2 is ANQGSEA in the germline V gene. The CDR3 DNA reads TGCAGCGTTGAAGGCAGGGGTCAGACCCAGTACTTC. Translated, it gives CSVEGRGQTQYF.

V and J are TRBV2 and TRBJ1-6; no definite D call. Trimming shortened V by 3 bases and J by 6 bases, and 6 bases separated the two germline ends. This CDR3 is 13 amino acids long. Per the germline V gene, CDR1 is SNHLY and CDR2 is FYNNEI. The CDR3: CASSESVNSPLHF. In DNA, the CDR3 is TGTGCCAGCAGTGAGTCAGTTAATTCACCCCTCCACTTT.

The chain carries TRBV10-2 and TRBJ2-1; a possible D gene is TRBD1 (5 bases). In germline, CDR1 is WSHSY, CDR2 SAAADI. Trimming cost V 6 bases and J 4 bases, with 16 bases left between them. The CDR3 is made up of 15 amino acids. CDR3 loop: CASRTDADIYNEQFF. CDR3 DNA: TGCGCCAGCAGGACGGACGCGGACATTTACAATGAGCAGTTCTTC.

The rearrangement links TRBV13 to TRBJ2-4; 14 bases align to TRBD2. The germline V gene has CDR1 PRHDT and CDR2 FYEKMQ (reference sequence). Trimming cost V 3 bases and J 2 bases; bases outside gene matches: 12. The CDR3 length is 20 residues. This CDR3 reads CASSLTGGGLAGGSKNIQYF. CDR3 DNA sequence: TGTGCCAGCAGCTTGACAGGGGGCGGACTAGCGGGGGGATCCAAAAACATTCAGTACTTC.

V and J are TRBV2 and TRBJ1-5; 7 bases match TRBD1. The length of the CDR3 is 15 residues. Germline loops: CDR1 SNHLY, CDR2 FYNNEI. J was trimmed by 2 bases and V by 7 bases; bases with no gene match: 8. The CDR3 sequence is CASTGRGFGNQPQHF. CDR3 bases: TGTGCCAGCACCGGCAGGGGGTTTGGCAATCAGCCCCAGCATTTT.

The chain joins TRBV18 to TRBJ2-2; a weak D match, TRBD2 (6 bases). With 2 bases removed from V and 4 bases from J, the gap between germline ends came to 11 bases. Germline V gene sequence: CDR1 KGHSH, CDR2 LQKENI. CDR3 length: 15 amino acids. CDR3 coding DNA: TGTGCCAGCTCACCAACCGGGACTCCCACCGGGGAGCTGTTTTTT. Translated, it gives CASSPTGTPTGELFF.

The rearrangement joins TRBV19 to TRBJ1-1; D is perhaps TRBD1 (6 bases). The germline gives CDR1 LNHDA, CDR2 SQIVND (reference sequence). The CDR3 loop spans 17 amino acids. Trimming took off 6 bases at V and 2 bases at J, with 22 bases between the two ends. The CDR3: CASRTNRDRISNTEAFF. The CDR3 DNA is TGTGCCAGTAGGACGAACAGGGACCGGATTTCAAACACTGAAGCTTTCTTT.

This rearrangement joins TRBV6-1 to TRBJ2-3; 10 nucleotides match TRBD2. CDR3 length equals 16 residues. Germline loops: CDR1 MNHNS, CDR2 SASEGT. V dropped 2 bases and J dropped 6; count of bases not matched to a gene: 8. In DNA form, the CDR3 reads TGTGCCAGCAGTGAAAGGGTAGCGGGGGGAGGGGATACGCAGTATTTT. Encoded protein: CASSERVAGGGDTQYF.

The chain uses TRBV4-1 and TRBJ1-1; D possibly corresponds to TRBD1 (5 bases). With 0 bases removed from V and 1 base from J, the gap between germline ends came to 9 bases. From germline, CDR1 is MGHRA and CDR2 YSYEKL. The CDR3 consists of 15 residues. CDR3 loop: CASSQDFRENTEAFF. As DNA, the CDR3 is TGCGCCAGCAGCCAAGACTTCAGGGAGAACACTGAAGCTTTCTTT.

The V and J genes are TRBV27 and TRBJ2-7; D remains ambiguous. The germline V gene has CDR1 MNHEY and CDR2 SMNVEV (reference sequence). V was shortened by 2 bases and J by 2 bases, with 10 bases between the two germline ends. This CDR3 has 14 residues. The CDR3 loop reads CASSLVAAAYEQYF. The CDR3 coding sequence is TGTGCCAGCAGTTTAGTAGCAGCTGCCTACGAGCAGTACTTC.

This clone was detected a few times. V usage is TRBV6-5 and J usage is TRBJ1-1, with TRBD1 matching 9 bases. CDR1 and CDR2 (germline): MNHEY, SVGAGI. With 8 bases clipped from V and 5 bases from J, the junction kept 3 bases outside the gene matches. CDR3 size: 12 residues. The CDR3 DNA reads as TGTGCCAGCGGGGACAGGGTAACTGAAGCTTTCTTT. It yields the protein CASGDRVTEAFF.

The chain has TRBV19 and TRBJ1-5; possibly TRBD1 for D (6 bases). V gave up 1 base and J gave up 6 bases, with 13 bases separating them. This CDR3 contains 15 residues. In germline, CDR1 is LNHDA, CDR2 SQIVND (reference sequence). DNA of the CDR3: TGTGCCAGTAGTATAGCTCAGGGGTACGGTCAGCCCCAGCATTTT. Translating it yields CASSIAQGYGQPQHF.

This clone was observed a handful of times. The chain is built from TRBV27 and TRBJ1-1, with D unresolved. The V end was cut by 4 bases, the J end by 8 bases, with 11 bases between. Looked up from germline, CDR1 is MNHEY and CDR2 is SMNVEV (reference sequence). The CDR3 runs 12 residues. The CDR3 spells CASSSGVGEAFF. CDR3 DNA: TGTGCCAGCAGTTCCGGGGTAGGAGAAGCTTTCTTT.

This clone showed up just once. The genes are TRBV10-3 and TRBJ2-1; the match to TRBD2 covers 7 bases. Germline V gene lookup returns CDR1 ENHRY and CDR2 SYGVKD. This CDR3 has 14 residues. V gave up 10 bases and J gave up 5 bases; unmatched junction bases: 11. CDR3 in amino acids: CATVSGANNNEQFF. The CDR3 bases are TGTGCCACCGTGAGCGGGGCGAACAACAATGAGCAGTTCTTC.

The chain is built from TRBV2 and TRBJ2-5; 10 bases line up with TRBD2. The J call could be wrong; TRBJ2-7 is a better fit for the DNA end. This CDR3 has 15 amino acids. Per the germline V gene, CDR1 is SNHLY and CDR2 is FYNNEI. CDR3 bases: TGTGCCAGCTCCAAAAGGGCTAGCGGGAGCTACGAGCAGTACTTC. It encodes CASSKRASGSYEQYF.